The rows below give T cell receptor beta chains drawn from one sample of a study of blood T cells in healthy people across ages. TCRdb re-derived calls from the 5' RACE reads in MiXCR, one entry per CDR3 protein. The table lists around 1.7 million distinct CDR3 sequences, over 25% of them singletons. The sample taken for sequencing was blood. Receptors originate from a woman between 25 and 40 years old in good health. The CDR3 runs from the conserved cysteine through the conserved F or W. Fields, in order: CDR3 DNA, CDR3 protein, J gene, clone size, V gene, D gene. D genes are given only for firm matches. Clone size is not always given. Where it is, it says once, few, many or a class for expanded clones.

TGTGCCAGTATTGATACCGGAGTTCGTAACTATGGCTACACCTTC CASIDTGVRNYGYTF TRBJ1-2 - TRBV19 -
TGCAGTGCTAGAGTCGGACGGCGGGGGGTTATCAATGAGCAGTTCTTC CSARVGRRGVINEQFF TRBJ2-1 - TRBV20-1 TRBD2
TGCAGCGTTGCGAACGGGTACAATCAGCCCCAGCATTTT CSVANGYNQPQHF TRBJ1-5 - TRBV29-1 -
TGTGCCAGCAGCCTTACTAGCGGGGGGCCTCGGGATACGCAGTATTTT CASSLTSGGPRDTQYF TRBJ2-3 - TRBV28 TRBD2
TGTGCCAGTAGTCTCAGGGACGGAAACTATGAGCAGTTCTTC CASSLRDGNYEQFF TRBJ2-1 few TRBV19 -
TGTGCCAGCAGTCCCCGCAGGTTGGGGTACGAGCAGTACTTC CASSPRRLGYEQYF TRBJ2-7 - TRBV27 -
TGTGCCAGCAGCCAAACCGGGAAGCGGGGTGCCTCTGGGGCCAACGTCCTGACTTTC CASSQTGKRGASGANVLTF TRBJ2-6 - TRBV3-1 TRBD2
TGCAGTGCCACGCGAGGGACTAGCGATCTCAGCACAGATACGCAGTATTTT CSATRGTSDLSTDTQYF TRBJ2-3 few TRBV20-1 TRBD2
TGCAGCGCCGCACAGGGGGCACGAAACACCATATATTTT CSAAQGARNTIYF TRBJ1-3 few TRBV29-1 TRBD1
TGCGCCAGCTCCGCCGGGGGGCCTTCCGGAGCCCAGTACTTC CASSAGGPSGAQYF TRBJ2-5 - TRBV5-1 -